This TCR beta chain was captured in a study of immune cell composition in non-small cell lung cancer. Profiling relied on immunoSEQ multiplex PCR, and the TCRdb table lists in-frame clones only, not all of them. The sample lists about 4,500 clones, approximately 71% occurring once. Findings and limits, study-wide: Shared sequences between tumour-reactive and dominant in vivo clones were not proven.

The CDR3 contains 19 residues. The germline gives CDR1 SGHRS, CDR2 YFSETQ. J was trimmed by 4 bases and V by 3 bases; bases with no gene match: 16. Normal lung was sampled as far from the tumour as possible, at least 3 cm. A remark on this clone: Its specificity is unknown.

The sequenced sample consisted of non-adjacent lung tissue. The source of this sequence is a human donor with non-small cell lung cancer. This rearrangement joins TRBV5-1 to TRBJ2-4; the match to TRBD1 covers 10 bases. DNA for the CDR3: TGCGCCAGCAGCTCCTCGACAGGGGGCTGGAGTAGATCGAAAAACATTCAGTACTTC. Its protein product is CASSSSTGGWSRSKNIQYF.